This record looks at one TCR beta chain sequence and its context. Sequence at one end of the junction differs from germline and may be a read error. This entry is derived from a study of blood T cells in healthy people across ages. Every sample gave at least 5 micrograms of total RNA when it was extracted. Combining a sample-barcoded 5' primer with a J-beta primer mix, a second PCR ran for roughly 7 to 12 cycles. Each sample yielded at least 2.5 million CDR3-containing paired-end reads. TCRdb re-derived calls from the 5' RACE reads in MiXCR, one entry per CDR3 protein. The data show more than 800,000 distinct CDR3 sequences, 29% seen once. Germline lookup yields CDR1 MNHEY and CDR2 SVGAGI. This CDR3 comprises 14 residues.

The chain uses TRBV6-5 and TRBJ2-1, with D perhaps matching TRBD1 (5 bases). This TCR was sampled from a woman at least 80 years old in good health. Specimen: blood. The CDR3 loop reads CASRYQGSYNEQFF. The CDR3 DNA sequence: TGTGCCAGCAGGTACCAGGGAAGCTACAATGAACAGTTCTTC.